One sample yielded the 10 T cell receptor beta chains listed below, sequenced in a study of blood T cell repertoires in COVID-19. Some clones are missing from TCRdb's copy, which holds only in-frame ones; the method was immunoSEQ multiplex PCR. In the table there are 45,000 to 65,000 clones, 84% of which are singletons. The sequenced sample was peripheral blood. These receptors originate from a woman of 80 years or more with acute or convalescent COVID-19.

The chain links TRBV18 to TRBJ1-2, with TRBD1 as a possible D gene (6 bases). The germline V gene has CDR1 KGHSH and CDR2 LQKENI. The CDR3 has 15 amino acids. V was cut by 2 bases and J by 0 bases, with 10 bases left in between. The CDR3 sequence is CASSPTGSANYGYTF. The DNA of the CDR3 is TGTGCCAGCTCACCAACAGGGTCAGCTAACTATGGCTACACCTTC.

V and J are TRBV19 and TRBJ1-6, with TRBD1 as a possible D gene (5 bases). V was trimmed by 6 bases and J by 9 bases, leaving 12 bases between them. The germline gives CDR1 LNHDA, CDR2 SQIVND (reference sequence). This CDR3 has 13 residues. The CDR3 region has the DNA TGTGCCAGTAGCCCCGGGGGGGGTTCACCCCTCCACTTT. This codes for CASSPGGGSPLHF.

The chain joins TRBV20-1 to TRBJ1-1; possibly TRBD1 for D (5 bases). The germline V gene encodes CDR1 DFQATT and CDR2 SNEGSKA (reference sequence). V was clipped by 3 bases and J by 1 base, with 12 bases between them. The CDR3 totals 14 residues. This CDR3 is CSASGGGANTEAFF. CDR3 DNA: TGCAGTGCTAGTGGGGGAGGGGCGAACACTGAAGCTTTCTTT.

The chain couples TRBV7-9 to TRBJ2-5, with D perhaps matching TRBD1 (6 bases). V was pared by 4 bases and J by 4 bases, with 7 bases between. CDR3 length: 12 residues. In germline, CDR1 is SEHNR, CDR2 FQNEAQ (reference sequence). Written as DNA, the CDR3 is TGTGCCAGCAGCTCGACAGGAGAGACCCAGTACTTC. It yields the protein CASSSTGETQYF.

The chain is built from TRBV4-1 and TRBJ1-5; unclear D gene. The CDR3 is 16 residues long. V was cut by 0 bases and J by 0 bases, with 9 bases left in between. CDR1 and CDR2 from the germline V gene are MGHRA and YSYEKL. The CDR3 reads CASSQELTYSNQPQHF. The CDR3 DNA is TGCGCCAGCAGCCAAGAATTAACCTATAGCAATCAGCCCCAGCATTTT.

The chain recombines TRBV18 with TRBJ1-5; perhaps TRBD1 as D (5 bases). The germline CDR1 and CDR2 sequences are KGHSH and LQKENI. The CDR3 totals 14 residues. Trimming cost V 2 bases and J 6 bases, with 11 bases left between them. For the CDR3, the DNA is TGTGCCAGCTCACCATTGGGGCAAGGTCAGCCCCAGCATTTT. Its translation is CASSPLGQGQPQHF.

In DNA form, the CDR3 reads TGTGCCATCAGACTCAACACCGGGGAGCTGTTTTTT. This translates into CAIRLNTGELFF. J is TRBJ2-2 and V is TRBV10-3; D call uncertain. Deletions cut 6 bases from V and 2 bases from J, with 4 bases between. Germline values: CDR1 ENHRY, CDR2 SYGVKD. The CDR3 length is 12 residues.

The chain employs TRBV6-6 and TRBJ2-2; D gene unclear. Germline V gives CDR1 MNHNY, CDR2 SVGAGI (reference sequence). The length of the CDR3 is 14 residues. V dropped 6 bases and J dropped 0 bases, with 8 bases sitting between them. This CDR3 is CASSLRANTGELFF. CDR3 coding DNA: TGTGCCAGCAGCCTGCGTGCGAACACCGGGGAGCTGTTTTTT.

The chain employs TRBV29-1 and TRBJ2-2; 7 bases line up with TRBD1. The germline V gene has CDR1 SQVTM and CDR2 ANQGSEA. The CDR3 length is 13 residues. Germline trimming cut 6 bases from V and 4 bases from J; bases unmatched to any gene: 5. Here the CDR3 reads CSVDRDGTGELFF. The CDR3 DNA reads as TGCAGCGTCGACAGGGATGGCACCGGGGAGCTGTTTTTT.

The chain links TRBV19 to TRBJ1-4; the match to TRBD1 covers 7 bases. Trimming at V came to 7 bases and at J to 7 bases, leaving 12 bases not matched to a gene. There are 15 residues in the CDR3. CDR1 is LNHDA, CDR2 SQIVND, per germline (reference sequence). CDR3 nucleotide sequence: TGTGCCAGTACCGACGCCGGGACAGCAGGTGAAAAACTGTTTTTT. It is translated as CASTDAGTAGEKLFF.